These 26 T cell receptor beta chains share one sample of origin, sequenced in a study of shared clonotypes between healthy human individuals. Only in-frame clones appear in the TCRdb table, and some are missing; sequencing was by immunoSEQ multiplex PCR. Here the sample spans fewer than 650,000 clones, approximately 80% being singletons. The sequenced sample was PBMCs. These receptors were obtained from a woman aged 40 to 50 in good health. Some clones in this sample may be carry-over from other donors' samples.

The chain joins TRBV28 to TRBJ1-2; 7 positions match TRBD1. The V gene end was trimmed by 2 bases and the J gene end by 4 bases; junction bases not matched to a gene: 7. The CDR3 contains 15 residues. CDR1 is MDHEN, CDR2 SYDVKM, per germline. The CDR3, as DNA: TGTGCCAGCAGTTTACAAGACAGGGTTCGCTATGGCTACACCTTC. Residues: CASSLQDRVRYGYTF.

The V call is TRBV28, the J call TRBJ1-4, with TRBD1 matching 9 bases. V shed 4 bases and J 6 bases; nucleotides not matched to a gene: 6. The germline CDR1 and CDR2 sequences are MDHEN and SYDVKM. CDR3 length: 15 residues. The CDR3 sequence is CASSSQGADDEKLFF. The CDR3 DNA follows: TGTGCCAGCAGTTCACAGGGGGCCGACGATGAAAAACTGTTTTTT. Drawing the rest from reference TRBV28 and TRBJ1-4, the complete variable domain is DVKVTQSSRYLVKRTGEKVFLECVQDMDHENMFWYRQDPGLGLRLIYFSYDVKMKEKGDIPEGYSVSREKKERFSLILESASTNQTSMYLCASSSQGADDEKLFFGSGTQLSVL.

Regarding this clone: This clone may be a read error of a much larger clone one base away. This rearrangement joins TRBV2 to TRBJ1-1; D unresolved. The germline gives CDR1 SNHLY, CDR2 FYNNEI. The V end was cut by 5 bases, the J end by 0 bases, with 4 bases between. The CDR3 contains 12 residues. This CDR3 is CASSQMNTEAFF. CDR3 in DNA: TGTGCCAGCAGTCAGATGAACACTGAAGCTTTCTTT. The full variable domain, in which reference TRBV2 and TRBJ1-1 provide the parts outside the CDR3, is EPEVTQTPSHQVTQMGQEVILRCVPISNHLYFYWYRQILGQKVEFLVSFYNNEISEKSEIFDDQFSVERPDGSNFTLKIRSTKLEDSAMYFCASSQMNTEAFFGQGTRLTVV.

The rearrangement joins TRBV19 to TRBJ2-6, with a tentative D call TRBD2 (6 bases). Trimming left V 7 bases short and J 7 bases short, with 14 bases between. The CDR3 runs 14 residues. Germline V CDR1 and CDR2: LNHDA, SQIVND (reference sequence). CDR3 protein: CASNDRGFANVLTF. The CDR3 nucleotides read TGTGCCAGTAATGATCGGGGGTTTGCCAACGTCCTGACTTTC.

The chain has TRBV7-3 and TRBJ1-1; maybe TRBD1 (5 bases). Germline CDR1 and CDR2: SGHTA and FQGTGA. V lost 1 base, J lost 1 base, and 13 bases lay in between. The CDR3 extends over 16 amino acids. CDR3 sequence (DNA): TGTGCCAGCAGCTTAATTAAGGTGGGGCCGAACACTGAAGCTTTCTTT. It codes for CASSLIKVGPNTEAFF.

The CDR3 loop reads CASSVAASGSDEQFF. DNA for the CDR3: TGTGCCAGCAGCGTAGCGGCTAGCGGGAGCGATGAGCAGTTCTTC. The V and J genes are TRBV9 and TRBJ2-1; 10 bases match TRBD2. Trimming removed 0 bases from V and 8 bases from J; junction bases left unmatched: 5. Germline V CDR1 and CDR2: SGDLS, YYNGEE. The length of the CDR3 is 15 residues. Full variable domain (remainder filled in from reference TRBV9 and TRBJ2-1): DSGVTQTPKHLITATGQRVTLRCSPRSGDLSVYWYQQSLDQGLQFLIQYYNGEERAKGNILERFSAQQFPDLHSELNLSSLELGDSALYFCASSVAASGSDEQFFGPGTRLTVL.

J is TRBJ2-3 and V is TRBV19; TRBD2 matches 8 bases. This CDR3 comprises 16 residues. Germline assignment: CDR1 LNHDA and CDR2 SQIVND (reference sequence). V shed 7 bases and J 4 bases; nucleotides not matched to a gene: 13. The CDR3 reads CASTPSGTRGPDTQYF. In DNA form, the CDR3 reads TGTGCCAGTACCCCTTCCGGGACTAGAGGTCCAGATACGCAGTATTTT.

This sequence joins TRBV7-9 and TRBJ2-7; D is perhaps TRBD2 (5 bases). V lost 3 bases and J 4 bases, leaving 16 bases between the germline ends. The CDR3 covers 15 residues. The V gene's germline CDR1 is SEHNR and CDR2 FQNEAQ (reference sequence). The CDR3 nucleotides read TGTGCCAGCAGCTTTCCCGGGATGGGTGGGTACGAGCAGTACTTC. Translating gives CASSFPGMGGYEQYF.

The chain combines TRBV28 with TRBJ2-7, with D unclear. The V gene's germline CDR1 is MDHEN and CDR2 SYDVKM. With 5 bases removed from V and 4 bases from J, the gap between germline ends came to 15 bases. This CDR3 is built from 14 residues. CDR3 in amino acids: CASSAPPGSYEQYF. As DNA, the CDR3 is TGTGCCAGCAGTGCCCCCCCAGGCTCTTACGAGCAGTACTTC. The entire variable domain, with the rest obtained from reference TRBV28 and TRBJ2-7, is as follows: DVKVTQSSRYLVKRTGEKVFLECVQDMDHENMFWYRQDPGLGLRLIYFSYDVKMKEKGDIPEGYSVSREKKERFSLILESASTNQTSMYLCASSAPPGSYEQYFGPGTRLTVT.

This clone has a single count. The rearrangement joins TRBV11-2 to TRBJ1-3, with D uncertain. The CDR3 is made up of 14 amino acids. The germline V gene has CDR1 SGHAT and CDR2 FQNNGV. The ends were cut back, 5 bases at V and 2 bases at J, with 10 bases in the middle. The CDR3 loop is CASSPIGTGNTIYF. CDR3 DNA: TGTGCCAGCAGCCCCATCGGGACTGGAAACACCATATATTTT.

The chain carries TRBV5-1 and TRBJ2-2; D is unresolved. Trimming shortened V by 1 base and J by 3 bases, and 7 bases separated the two germline ends. CDR1 is SGHRS and CDR2 is YFSETQ in the germline V gene. The CDR3 contains 14 residues. The CDR3 loop is CASSLRQDTGELFF. DNA of the CDR3: TGCGCCAGCAGCTTGAGGCAGGACACCGGGGAGCTGTTTTTT.

This clone was recorded only once. This chain links TRBV9 with TRBJ2-3; no clear D gene. Trimming stripped 3 bases from V and 0 bases from J, with 5 bases between. The CDR3 contains 13 residues. Per the germline V gene, CDR1 is SGDLS and CDR2 is YYNGEE. The CDR3 loop is CASSAPSTDTQYF. As DNA, the CDR3 is TGTGCCAGCAGCGCACCTAGCACAGATACGCAGTATTTT.

The sample holds a few counts of this clone. The chain is built from TRBV7-9 and TRBJ2-3; perhaps D is TRBD1 or TRBD2 (5 bases each). The CDR3 sequence is 15 residues long. Germline V gives CDR1 SEHNR, CDR2 FQNEAQ (reference sequence). The ends were cut back, 3 bases at V and 0 bases at J, with 10 bases in the middle. In DNA, the CDR3 is TGTGCCAGCAGCTTGGGGACCATTAGCACAGATACGCAGTATTTT. Protein product: CASSLGTISTDTQYF.

The sample holds many counts of this clone. Additional DNA sequences in this sample encode the identical CDR3. J is TRBJ2-5 and V is TRBV5-1; D remains unclear. Germline-derived CDR1 and CDR2 are SGHRS and YFSETQ. This CDR3 is built from 13 residues. Trimming removed 0 bases at V and 2 bases at J, with 5 bases between. The CDR3 DNA follows: TGCGCCAGCAGCTTGGAAGTGCAAGAGACCCAGTACTTC. Protein sequence: CASSLEVQETQYF.

The chain carries TRBV5-1 and TRBJ2-3, with 8 bases lining up with TRBD2. With V trimmed by 8 bases and J by 2 bases, 10 bases remained unmatched. The CDR3 totals 15 residues. Germline V CDR1 and CDR2: SGHRS, YFSETQ. CDR3 in amino acids: CASRMRGLDTDTQYF. The DNA of the CDR3 is TGCGCCAGTAGAATGAGGGGACTAGACACAGATACGCAGTATTTT. Using reference TRBV5-1 and TRBJ2-3 for the parts outside the CDR3, the full variable domain is KAGVTQTPRYLIKTRGQQVTLSCSPISGHRSVSWYQQTPGQGLQFLFEYFSETQRNKGNFPGRFSGRQFSNSRSEMNVSTLELGDSALYLCASRMRGLDTDTQYFGPGTRLTVL.

The rearrangement uses TRBV7-9 and TRBJ2-1, with TRBD2 matching over 14 bases. The CDR3 covers 16 residues. Germline lookup yields CDR1 SEHNR and CDR2 FQNEAQ (reference sequence). The V segment lost 5 bases and the J segment 3 bases; nucleotides outside the gene matches: 3. The CDR3 sequence is CASSPGTSGSYNEQFF. The CDR3 region has the DNA TGTGCCAGCAGCCCCGGGACTAGCGGGAGCTACAATGAGCAGTTCTTC.

This clone was recorded at least ten times. The V call is TRBV4-2, the J call TRBJ1-2; D is unclear. Germline V gene sequence: CDR1 LGHNA, CDR2 YNFKEQ. The CDR3 sequence is 14 residues long. Trimming shortened V by 2 bases and J by 0 bases, and 7 bases separated the two germline ends. This CDR3 reads CASSQQRANYGYTF. CDR3 bases: TGTGCCAGCAGCCAACAGAGAGCTAACTATGGCTACACCTTC.

Comment on this clone: A read error may explain this, as a much larger clone is one base away. CDR3 region: CASRETGGEQYF. The CDR3 nucleotides are TGTGCCAGCCGCGAGACAGGGGGCGAGCAGTACTTC. This rearrangement joins TRBV7-8 to TRBJ2-7; 9 bases map to TRBD1. J gave up 6 bases and V 8 bases, and 5 bases lay outside the gene matches. Germline CDR1 reads SGHVS; CDR2 reads FQNEAQ. This CDR3 is built from 12 residues.

The chain carries TRBV19 and TRBJ2-1; D is uncertain. Germline V gene data show CDR1 as LNHDA and CDR2 as SQIVND (reference sequence). The CDR3 spans 14 residues. V dropped 3 bases and J dropped 4 bases, with 10 bases sitting between them. The CDR3 is CASSISAQYNEQFF. For the CDR3, the DNA is TGTGCCAGTAGTATCTCCGCACAATACAATGAGCAGTTCTTC. Full variable domain (rest looked up from reference TRBV19 and TRBJ2-1): DGGITQSPKYLFRKEGQNVTLSCEQNLNHDAMYWYRQDPGQGLRLIYYSQIVNDFQKGDIAEGYSVSREKKESFPLTVTSAQKNPTAFYLCASSISAQYNEQFFGPGTRLTVL.

V and J are TRBV9 and TRBJ1-2; 11 nucleotides match TRBD1. The length of the CDR3 is 16 residues. The V gene's germline CDR1 is SGDLS and CDR2 YYNGEE. Trimming at V came to 0 bases and at J to 0 bases, leaving 1 base not matched to a gene. The chain's CDR3 is CASSVGTGGPNYGYTF. CDR3 in DNA: TGTGCCAGCAGCGTAGGGACAGGGGGCCCTAACTATGGCTACACCTTC.

Concerning this clone: A much larger clone differs by one base, so this may be a read error. The chain is built from TRBV11-3 and TRBJ2-1, with D uncertain. CDR3 length: 13 residues. V was cut by 0 bases and J by 5 bases, with 5 bases left in between. The germline V gene has CDR1 SGHNT and CDR2 YENEEA. The CDR3 loop is CASSLDYNNEQFF. In DNA form, the CDR3 reads TGTGCCAGCAGCTTAGACTACAACAATGAGCAGTTCTTC.

As concerns this clone: This probably arose from a read error, given a far larger clone one base away. V is TRBV30 and J is TRBJ2-5; 11 positions match TRBD2. The assigned J gene may be wrong: the sequence end matches TRBJ2-7 better. Germline V gives CDR1 GTSNPN, CDR2 SVGIG (reference sequence). CDR3 length: 14 residues. The CDR3 loop is CAWSRGLAVYEQYF. CDR3 DNA: TGTGCCTGGAGTAGGGGACTAGCGGTATACGAGCAGTACTTC.

The chain employs TRBV11-1 and TRBJ2-2; 9 positions agree with TRBD1. The CDR3 contains 16 residues. The J segment lost 4 bases and the V segment lost 2 bases, leaving 5 bases of the junction unmatched. Germline lookup yields CDR1 SGHAT and CDR2 FQDESV (reference sequence). The CDR3 here is CASSLIGTGITGELFF. DNA for the CDR3: TGTGCCAGCAGCTTAATTGGGACAGGGATCACCGGGGAGCTGTTTTTT.

The sample holds one count of this clone. The chain recombines TRBV5-1 with TRBJ1-5; D ambiguous. The V end lost 2 bases, the J end lost 1 base, and 10 bases lay between the germline ends. CDR3 length equals 15 residues. Germline V gene data show CDR1 as SGHRS and CDR2 as YFSETQ. DNA of the CDR3: TGCGCCAGCAGCTTAGTAGGGCAGAGCAATCAGCCCCAGCATTTT. As protein: CASSLVGQSNQPQHF.

In this sample, this clone turned up once. This chain links TRBV30 with TRBJ1-1; a weak D match, TRBD1 (6 bases). With 0 bases removed from V and 7 bases from J, the gap between germline ends came to 15 bases. The CDR3 loop spans 14 amino acids. CDR1 and CDR2 from the germline V gene are GTSNPN and SVGIG (reference sequence). This CDR3 is CAWSVGGEINEAFF. Written as DNA, the CDR3 is TGTGCCTGGAGTGTAGGGGGGGAGATTAATGAAGCTTTCTTT.

This clone has just a few counts. The chain joins TRBV5-1 to TRBJ2-7; 10 bases match TRBD2. Looked up from germline, CDR1 is SGHRS and CDR2 is YFSETQ. Trimming cost V 0 bases and J 4 bases; bases outside gene matches: 10. The CDR3 has 17 amino acids. CDR3 sequence (DNA): TGCGCCAGCAGCTTGGGTTTTCTAGCGGGAGTAGAGTACGAGCAGTACTTC. This sequence encodes CASSLGFLAGVEYEQYF.